This T cell receptor beta chain comes out of a study of T cells in localized non-small cell lung cancer. This clone was seen a handful of times. Its matching antigen is unknown. Study-level findings and limits: In the blood, greater T cell density corresponded to longer overall survival. Only one tumor region went through sequencing, so heterogeneity may still be there. Median detection of top 100 tumor clones in adjacent lung was roughly 61 clones.

Trimming took off 4 bases at V and 6 bases at J, with 21 bases between the two ends. Germline V gives CDR1 SGHNT, CDR2 YENEEA. CDR3 length: 16 residues. Here immunoSEQ multiplex PCR was the method, and the copy in TCRdb shows in-frame clones only, minus some. The repertoire holds 2,800 or so clones, with approximately 30% as singletons. The material sequenced was lung tumor tissue, taken before any cancer treatment. This TCR was sampled from a female donor older than 55 with stage II squamous cell lung carcinoma. The chain carries TRBV11-3 and TRBJ1-2, with D possibly being TRBD1 (5 bases). CDR3 loop: CASSSTTGAGRDGYTF. The CDR3 region has the DNA TGTGCCAGCAGCTCAACTACCGGGGCCGGTAGGGATGGCTACACCTTC.